The text below deals with one T cell receptor (beta chain). This sample is drawn from a study of blood T cell repertoires in COVID-19. CDR1 is ENHRY and CDR2 is SYGVKD in the germline V gene. The CDR3 spans 14 residues. J lost 2 bases, V lost 7 bases, and 4 bases had no gene match. The method was immunoSEQ multiplex PCR; TCRdb's version includes in-frame clones alone and lacks a portion of them. The profile covers some 520,000 clones, with roughly 87% appearing a single time and roughly 1% taken by the ten largest. This sequence originates from a man aged 18 to 30 with COVID-19, enrolled during active disease. Sequenced input: peripheral blood. This sequence joins TRBV10-3 and TRBJ2-2; 7 positions match TRBD1. CDR3 region: CAITAGGNTGELFF. The CDR3 DNA sequence: TGTGCCATCACCGCAGGGGGAAACACCGGGGAGCTGTTTTTT.